Here is one T cell receptor beta chain with its context. Which antigen it targets is not known. No clone much larger than this one lies a single base away; base qualities are absent. Preparation of the library involved the immunoSEQ multiplex PCR assay. TCRdb re-hosts the immuneACCESS table, in-frame sequences only. Its copies lack some clones; in the studies checked, an unresolved V gene accounts for under half of them, and the cause for the rest is not known. The sample data list 65,000 to 95,000 clones, and more than 75% of these were observed just once. The top ten hold around 1% of the sample. The study evaluated CTLA-4 blockade (ipilimumab) given together with focal radiation therapy in patients who had chemo-refractory metastatic non-small-cell lung cancer. These data come from a study of radiotherapy plus CTLA-4 blockade in lung cancer listed by TCRdb under 2018. Broadly, across the study: Objective responses occurred in roughly 19% of enrolled patients, and around 30% achieved disease control.

The paper as a whole reports these results and caveats: Increased serum interferon-beta after radiation, together with early dynamic changes in blood T cell clones, were reported to be the strongest predictors of response. After treatment with radiotherapy and ipilimumab, TCR clones that came from tumors expanded in the peripheral blood.

The sequence came from a human donor with non-small cell lung cancer who had stable disease on radiotherapy plus ipilimumab. This sample comprised peripheral blood, obtained from a patient treated with radiotherapy plus ipilimumab.

The base sequence is TGTGCCAGCAGCTTAAGGGGCTCGAACATTCAGTACTTC. It translates to CASSLRGSNIQYF. The sequence joins TRBV11-2 to TRBJ2-4; TRBD1 is possibly the D segment (5 matching bases). From the germline V gene, CDR1 is SGHAT and CDR2 is FQNNGV. V and J lose 2 bases and 7 bases, and a span of 9 bases separates them. Including the terminal cysteine and phenylalanine, the CDR3 comprises 13 residues. Just CDR3 DNA is preserved here, 39 bases in frame from base 1.